The rows below give T cell receptor beta chains drawn from one sample of a study of blood T cell repertoires in COVID-19. The method was immunoSEQ multiplex PCR; TCRdb's version includes in-frame clones alone and lacks a portion of them. Among approximately 230,000 clones listed, around 88% were seen once. Sequencing input: peripheral blood. These receptors were collected from a woman in her 30s with COVID-19, enrolled during active disease. The CDR3 runs from the conserved cysteine through the conserved F or W. The D gene is left open where the match is weak. Clone size is given for some rows only: seen once, a few or many times, or a class if the clone is expanded.

d_call j_call v_call clone_size cdr3_nt cdr3_aa
. TRBJ1-5 TRBV19 . TGTGCCAGTAGTATCAGCAGGGGAGTTCAGCCCCAGCATTTT CASSISRGVQPQHF
TRBD2 TRBJ2-2 TRBV7-2 . TGTGCCAGCAGCTTAGCGGGGGAGCTAGCGGGAATCGTTGGGGAGCTGTTTTTT CASSLAGELAGIVGELFF
TRBD2 TRBJ2-2 TRBV4-1 . TGCGCCAGCAGCCTGGGACTAGCCGGGGAGCTGTTTTTT CASSLGLAGELFF
. TRBJ1-1 TRBV18 . TGTGCCAGCTCGGACAGTTTAGGGACTGAAGCTTTCTTT CASSDSLGTEAFF
. TRBJ2-2 TRBV30 . TGTGCCTGGAGCCCCGTTGCCGGGGAGCTGTTTTTT CAWSPVAGELFF
TRBD1 TRBJ1-4 TRBV6-6 . TGTGCCAGCAGTGGCCCGGGACAGGGTTATGAAAAACTGTTTTTT CASSGPGQGYEKLFF
. TRBJ1-5 TRBV15 . TGTGCCACCAGCCTCCACTGGAGCAATCAGCCCCAGCATTTT CATSLHWSNQPQHF
. TRBJ2-5 TRBV7-9 few TGTGCCAGCAGCTTGCCCGCATTAGCCCAAGAGACCCAGTACTTC CASSLPALAQETQYF
. TRBJ2-2 TRBV2 . TGTGCCAGCAGTGAAAATGGGGCAGGGAACACCGGGGAGCTGTTTTTT CASSENGAGNTGELFF
TRBD1 TRBJ1-5 TRBV18 . TGTGCCAGCTCAGTCTTTCGGACAGGAGATAGCAATCAGCCCCAGCATTTT CASSVFRTGDSNQPQHF
. TRBJ2-5 TRBV25-1 once TGTGCCAGCAGTGATGTGCGGGCGAGGAAGACCCAGTACTTC CASSDVRARKTQYF
. TRBJ1-1 TRBV5-1 . TGCGCCAGCAGCACGGACCCGGGGGGCTGGAACACTGAAGCTTTCTTT CASSTDPGGWNTEAFF
TRBD1 TRBJ2-1 TRBV7-2 . TGTGCCAGCAGCCCCTACGTCGACAGGGGGCAGTTCTTC CASSPYVDRGQFF
TRBD1 TRBJ1-5 TRBV6-4 . TGTGCCAGCAGTCCCACCGGGACAGGAAATCAGCCCCAGCATTTT CASSPTGTGNQPQHF
TRBD1 TRBJ2-7 TRBV10-3 . TGTGCCATCCAGGGGGCCGGGACATGGACCTACGAGCAGTACTTC CAIQGAGTWTYEQYF
TRBD2 TRBJ2-5 TRBV19 . TGTGCCAGTAGTATGAGACTAGCGGGGGGGCCGGGTTTCCAAGAGACCCAGTACTTC CASSMRLAGGPGFQETQYF
. TRBJ1-1 TRBV12-3/TRBV12-4 . TGTGCCAGCAACACACAGGGACGCACTGAAGCTTTCTTT CASNTQGRTEAFF
TRBD2 TRBJ2-1 TRBV2 . TGTGCCAGCAGCGGACTAGCGGGATACAATGAGCAGTTCTTC CASSGLAGYNEQFF
TRBD1 TRBJ2-7 TRBV5-5 . TGTGCCAGCAGCTTTCTGGGACAGACCATTTACGAGCAGTACTTC CASSFLGQTIYEQYF
TRBD1 TRBJ1-6 TRBV11-2 . TGTGCCAGCAGCCCATGGACAGGGGACTACAATTCACCCCTCCACTTT CASSPWTGDYNSPLHF
TRBD1 TRBJ1-1 TRBV2 . TGTGCCAGCAGCCAACGAAGGACAGGGCTGAACACTGAAGCTTTCTTT CASSQRRTGLNTEAFF
. TRBJ2-4 TRBV19 . TGTGCCAGTAGTCCTCGGTGGGGGGGCGAGTGGGCCAAAAACATTCAGTACTTC CASSPRWGGEWAKNIQYF
TRBD1 TRBJ1-5 TRBV30 . TGTGCCTGGGCACCGGGACAGGTTAATCAGCCCCAGCATTTT CAWAPGQVNQPQHF
. TRBJ1-2 TRBV4-3 once TGCGCCAGCAGCCAAGTGCAGGGCCTCACCTTCTATGGCTACACCTTC CASSQVQGLTFYGYTF
TRBD1 TRBJ1-2 TRBV24-1 once TGTGCCACCAGTGATCTTCAGGGGGCGACCTCGGAACAGAACTATGGCTACACCTTC CATSDLQGATSEQNYGYTF
TRBD1 TRBJ1-1 TRBV18 . TGTGCCAGCTCACCGGCAGGGGGTAGGGGCACTGAAGCTTTCTTT CASSPAGGRGTEAFF
TRBD1 TRBJ1-1 TRBV11-2 . TGTGCCAGCACGAGGACAGGGTGGGACACTGAAGCTTTCTTT CASTRTGWDTEAFF
TRBD1 TRBJ1-4 TRBV11-3 . TGTGCCAGCAGCATAGGGACAGGGGGTGAAAAACTGTTTTTT CASSIGTGGEKLFF
. TRBJ2-2 TRBV19 few TGTGCCAGTAGTACAACAGAGACCGGGGAGCTGTTTTTT CASSTTETGELFF
. TRBJ2-1 TRBV29-1 . TGCAGCGTTGAACCCCAGAAAGGTACTAACAATGAGCAGTTCTTC CSVEPQKGTNNEQFF
TRBD1 TRBJ1-5 TRBV5-8 . TGTGCCAGCAGCCAACAGGACAGGGACCAGCCCCAGCATTTT CASSQQDRDQPQHF
TRBD1 TRBJ1-5 TRBV29-1 . TGCAGCGTAAGACAGGGCGTGAATCAGCCCCAGCATTTT CSVRQGVNQPQHF
. TRBJ1-5 TRBV4-2 . TGTGCCAGCAGCCAAGCAGTGAATAGCAATCAGCCCCAGCATTTT CASSQAVNSNQPQHF
TRBD1 TRBJ1-2 TRBV23-1 . TGCGCCAGCAGTCAATGGGACAGGGGGCGCAACTATGGCTACACCTTC CASSQWDRGRNYGYTF
TRBD1 TRBJ2-7 TRBV18 . TGTGCCAGCTCAGGACAGGGGATCGACGAGCAGTACTTC CASSGQGIDEQYF
TRBD2 TRBJ2-1 TRBV11-2 once TGTGCCAGCAGCTTAGATCTTAGCGGGGGTAATGAGCAGTTCTTC CASSLDLSGGNEQFF
. TRBJ2-6 TRBV2 once TGTGCCAGCAGTGAAGCGCTGCGGATCTCTGGGGCCAACGTCCTGACTTTC CASSEALRISGANVLTF
TRBD1 TRBJ1-2 TRBV18 . TGTGCCAGCTCACCGGACAGGGATGGCTACACCTTC CASSPDRDGYTF
TRBD1 TRBJ2-6 TRBV28 . TGTGCCAGCAGTTTATTCGGGGGACAGGGGAGCTCTGGGGCCAACGTCCTGACTTTC CASSLFGGQGSSGANVLTF
. TRBJ2-6 TRBV6-2/TRBV6-3 . TGTGCCAGCAGTTACGCAGGCCTACGGGGTGGGGCCAACGTCCTGACTTTC CASSYAGLRGGANVLTF
TRBD1 TRBJ1-2 TRBV19 . TGTGCCAGTAGTATGATCGGACAGGCAAACTATGGCTACACCTTC CASSMIGQANYGYTF
TRBD1 TRBJ2-1 TRBV3-1/TRBV3-2 . TGTGCCAGCAGCCCCCAAAGGAGGGGACAGGTTGTCAATGAGCAGTTCTTC CASSPQRRGQVVNEQFF
TRBD1 TRBJ1-6 TRBV6-2/TRBV6-3 . TGTGCCAGCAGCCAGGACAGGGGGTCCCTCTCCTATAATTCACCCCTCCACTTT CASSQDRGSLSYNSPLHF
. TRBJ2-3 TRBV10-3 . TGTGCCATCAGTGAGTCGAGCGGACGCACAGATACGCAGTATTTT CAISESSGRTDTQYF
TRBD2 TRBJ2-3 TRBV19 . TGTGCCAGTAGTCCAAGGACTAGCGGGGTTACAGATACGCAGTATTTT CASSPRTSGVTDTQYF
. TRBJ2-3 TRBV4-3 . TGCGCCAGCAGTAGTGGCCCAATTTGGGCGCTCGACACAGATACGCAGTATTTT CASSSGPIWALDTDTQYF
TRBD2 TRBJ2-3 TRBV5-6 . TGTGCCAGCAGCTTGACTAGCGGGAGCACAGATACGCAGTATTTT CASSLTSGSTDTQYF
. TRBJ2-6 TRBV4-3 . TGCGCCAGCAGCCAAGCAGGTTCTGGGGCCAACGTCCTGACTTTC CASSQAGSGANVLTF
. TRBJ1-6 TRBV27 few TGTGCCAGCAGTCCCACAGGGAGCTCCTATAATTCACCCCTCCACTTT CASSPTGSSYNSPLHF
. TRBJ1-3 TRBV4-3 . TGCGCCAGCAGCCAAGTTTTCCAGGCCCCAGGGACTGGAAACACCATATATTTT CASSQVFQAPGTGNTIYF
TRBD2 TRBJ2-1 TRBV2 . TGTGCCAGCAGTGAAATCCGGACTAGCGAACTTCACAATGAGCAGTTCTTC CASSEIRTSELHNEQFF
. TRBJ1-2 TRBV28 . TGTGCCAGCAATAGTGCGGATGGCTACACCTTC CASNSADGYTF
. TRBJ1-2 TRBV20-1 . TGCAGTGCCGTTTCGGGCTATGGCTACACCTTC CSAVSGYGYTF
. TRBJ1-6 TRBV3-1/TRBV3-2 . TGTGCCAGCAGAACCTCGGGGGACGCATCACCCCTCCACTTT CASRTSGDASPLHF
TRBD2 TRBJ2-7 TRBV28 . TGTGCCAGCAGTTATAGCGGGGGGCCCTTCTACGAGCAGTACTTC CASSYSGGPFYEQYF